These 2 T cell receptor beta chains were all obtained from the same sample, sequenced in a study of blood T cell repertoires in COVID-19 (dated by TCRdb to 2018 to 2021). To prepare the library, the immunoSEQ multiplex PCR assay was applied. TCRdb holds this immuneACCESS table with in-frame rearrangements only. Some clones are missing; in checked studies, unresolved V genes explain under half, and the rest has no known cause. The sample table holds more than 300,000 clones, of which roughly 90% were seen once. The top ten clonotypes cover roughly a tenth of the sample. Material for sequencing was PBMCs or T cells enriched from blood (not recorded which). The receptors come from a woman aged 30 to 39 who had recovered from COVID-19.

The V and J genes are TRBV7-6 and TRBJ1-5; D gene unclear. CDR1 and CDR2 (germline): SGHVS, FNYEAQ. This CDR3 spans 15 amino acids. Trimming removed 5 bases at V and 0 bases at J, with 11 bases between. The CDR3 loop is CASSEYRNSNQPQHF. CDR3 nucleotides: TGTGCCAGCAGCGAATACAGAAATAGCAATCAGCCCCAGCATTTT.

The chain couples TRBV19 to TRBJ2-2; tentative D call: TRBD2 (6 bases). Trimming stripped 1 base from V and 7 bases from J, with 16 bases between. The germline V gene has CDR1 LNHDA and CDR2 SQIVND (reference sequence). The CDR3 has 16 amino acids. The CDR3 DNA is TGTGCCAGTAGTATAGCCGGGACTCGCAATGGCGGGGAGCTGTTTTTT. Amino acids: CASSIAGTRNGGELFF.